This paragraph reports one T cell receptor (beta chain). Its antigen is still unknown. This record belongs to a study of T cells in localized non-small cell lung cancer. Overall study results and limits: Measurement of T cell clonality placed uninvolved adjacent lung highest, above the level in tumor. A single tumor region was sequenced, leaving heterogeneity possible. A median approximately 61 of the top 100 tumor clones appeared in adjacent lung.

The table came from immunoSEQ multiplex PCR; TCRdb's copy has only in-frame clones and leaves some out. This table has 15,000 or so clones, roughly nine tenths appearing once. Between the trimmed V and J ends, which lost 0 bases and 2 bases, there was a span of 8 bases. This CDR3 is 14 amino acids long. The germline V gene encodes CDR1 SGHRS and CDR2 YFSETQ. This sequence joins TRBV5-1 and TRBJ2-5; unclear D gene. The sequence came from a man aged 35 to 69 with stage III lung adenocarcinoma. The source material was peripheral blood mononuclear cells, sampled before any cancer treatment. CDR3 sequence reads: CASSLVASQETQYF. CDR3 DNA: TGCGCCAGCAGCTTGGTGGCTTCTCAAGAGACCCAGTACTTC.